This TCR beta chain was recorded in a study of identical twins. In every case, the donor was a healthy Caucasian. Each cDNA held unique molecular identifiers, and template switching gave it a universal primer site. One entry per CDR3 protein, called by TCRdb with MiXCR from the 5' RACE reads. The table lists roughly 1.6 million distinct CDR3 sequences, 32% of them singletons, with around 0.25% in the top ten. The sequence derives from a newborn girl in good health. Sequenced sample: cord blood.

The CDR3 DNA is TGTGCCAGCAGTTTATCGATCATCTCTGGGGGCTACACCTTC. Translated: CASSLSIISGGYTF. The rearrangement links TRBV27 to TRBJ1-2; D ambiguous. The CDR3 is 14 residues long. Trimming cost V 0 bases and J 8 bases, with 13 bases left between them. Germline CDR1 and CDR2: MNHEY and SMNVEV (reference sequence).